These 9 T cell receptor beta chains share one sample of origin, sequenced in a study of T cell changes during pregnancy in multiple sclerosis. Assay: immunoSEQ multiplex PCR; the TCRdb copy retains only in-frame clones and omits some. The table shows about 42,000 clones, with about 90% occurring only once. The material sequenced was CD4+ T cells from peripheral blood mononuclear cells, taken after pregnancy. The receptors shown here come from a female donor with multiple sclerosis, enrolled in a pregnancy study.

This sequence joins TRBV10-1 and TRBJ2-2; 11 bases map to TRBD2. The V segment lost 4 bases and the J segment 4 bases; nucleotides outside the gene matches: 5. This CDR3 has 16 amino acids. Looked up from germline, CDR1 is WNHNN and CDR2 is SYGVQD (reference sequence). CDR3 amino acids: CASSVLAGGTTGELFF. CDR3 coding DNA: TGCGCCAGCAGTGTGTTAGCGGGGGGGACCACCGGGGAGCTGTTTTTT.

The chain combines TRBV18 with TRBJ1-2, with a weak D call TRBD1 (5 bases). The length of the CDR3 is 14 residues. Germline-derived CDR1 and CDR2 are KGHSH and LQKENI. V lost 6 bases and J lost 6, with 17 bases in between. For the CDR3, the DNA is TGTGCCAGCTCGCCCAGCGGGGCCAGGGATGGCTACACCTTC. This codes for CASSPSGARDGYTF.

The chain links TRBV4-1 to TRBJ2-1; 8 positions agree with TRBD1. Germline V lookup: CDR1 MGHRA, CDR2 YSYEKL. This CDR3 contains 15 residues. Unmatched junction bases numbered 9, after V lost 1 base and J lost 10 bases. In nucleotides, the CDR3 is TGCGCCAGCAGCCAAGTCTGGACAGGGCTATCGGAGCAGTTCTTC. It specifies CASSQVWTGLSEQFF.

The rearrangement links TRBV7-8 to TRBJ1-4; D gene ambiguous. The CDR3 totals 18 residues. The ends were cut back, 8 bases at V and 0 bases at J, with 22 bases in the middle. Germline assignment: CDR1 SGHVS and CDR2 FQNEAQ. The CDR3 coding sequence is TGTGCCAGCTCCCGCAAATACCCATGGGGAGCAACTAATGAAAAACTGTTTTTT. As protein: CASSRKYPWGATNEKLFF.

The DNA for the CDR3 is TGTGCCATCAGTACCCCGGGGAGGGGCGGAGGGACCGGGGAGCTGTTTTTT. Translated: CAISTPGRGGGTGELFF. The V gene is TRBV10-3, the J gene TRBJ2-2; 7 bases align to TRBD2. The J segment lost 5 bases and the V segment lost 5 bases, leaving 14 bases of the junction unmatched. Germline V lookup: CDR1 ENHRY, CDR2 SYGVKD. The CDR3 is 17 amino acids.

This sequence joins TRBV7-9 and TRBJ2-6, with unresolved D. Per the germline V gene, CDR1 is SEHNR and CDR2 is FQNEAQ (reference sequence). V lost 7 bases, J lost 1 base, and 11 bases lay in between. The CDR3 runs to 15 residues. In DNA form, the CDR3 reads TGTGCCAGCATCATGACTGCGTCTGGGGCCAACGTCCTGACTTTC. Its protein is CASIMTASGANVLTF.

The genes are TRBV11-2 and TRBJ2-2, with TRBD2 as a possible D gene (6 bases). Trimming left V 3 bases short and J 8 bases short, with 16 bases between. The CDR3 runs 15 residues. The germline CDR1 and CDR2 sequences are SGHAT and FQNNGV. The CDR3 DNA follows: TGTGCCAGCAGCTTCTCTCGGGGAGGTTCTGGGGAGCTGTTTTTT. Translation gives CASSFSRGGSGELFF.

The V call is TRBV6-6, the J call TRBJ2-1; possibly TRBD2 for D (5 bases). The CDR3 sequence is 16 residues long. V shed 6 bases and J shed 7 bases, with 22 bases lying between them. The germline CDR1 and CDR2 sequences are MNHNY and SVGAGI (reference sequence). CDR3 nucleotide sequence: TGTGCCAGCAGGATCGGCGGGTCAGCGGCGGTAAATGAGCAGTTCTTC. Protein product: CASRIGGSAAVNEQFF.

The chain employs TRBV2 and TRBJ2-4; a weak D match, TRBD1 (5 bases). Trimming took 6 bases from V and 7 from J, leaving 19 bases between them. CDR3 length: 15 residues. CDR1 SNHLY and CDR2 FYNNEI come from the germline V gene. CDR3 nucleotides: TGTGCCAGCAGGGCCGTTGGGGCCTCTTTCAACATTCAGTACTTC. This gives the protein CASRAVGASFNIQYF.